These 23 T cell receptor beta chains were sequenced from one sample in a study of T cells of healthy individuals. TCRdb redid the calling of the 5' RACE reads with MiXCR, one entry per CDR3 protein. The table includes around 90,000 distinct CDR3 sequences, 5% detected once. Every receptor here comes from a female donor in good health.

This clonotype appeared many times. This chain uses TRBV7-9 with TRBJ2-1; D is possibly TRBD2 (5 bases). V was shortened by 0 bases and J by 12 bases, with 9 bases between the two germline ends. CDR1 and CDR2 (germline): SEHNR, FQNEAQ (reference sequence). The CDR3 consists of 12 residues. This CDR3 is CASSLAGRGQFF. The CDR3 nucleotides read TGTGCCAGCAGCTTAGCCGGACGGGGGCAGTTCTTC. Looking up the rest from reference TRBV7-9 and TRBJ2-1 gives the full variable domain: DTGVSQNPRHKITKRGQNVTFRCDPISEHNRLYWYRQTLGQGPEFLTYFQNEAQLEKSRLLSDRFSAERPKGSFSTLEIQRTEQGDSAMYLCASSLAGRGQFFGPGTRLTVL.

This clonotype was observed at least ten times. The chain recombines TRBV20-1 with TRBJ2-1; the match to TRBD2 covers 13 bases. CDR3 size: 18 residues. The J segment lost 7 bases and the V segment lost 0 bases, leaving 12 bases of the junction unmatched. Germline loops: CDR1 DFQATT, CDR2 SNEGSKA (reference sequence). The CDR3 coding sequence is TGCAGTGCTAGAGACCGGACAGGGACTAGCGGGAAGGTAAATGAGCAGTTCTTC. It encodes CSARDRTGTSGKVNEQFF.

At least ten counts were recorded for this clonotype. V gene TRBV4-1 combines with J gene TRBJ2-1; no firm D call. The germline V gene has CDR1 MGHRA and CDR2 YSYEKL. Trimming shortened V by 1 base and J by 7 bases, and 14 bases separated the two germline ends. This CDR3 has 15 amino acids. CDR3 protein: CASSQVGTYLNEQFF. The CDR3 bases are TGCGCCAGCAGCCAAGTCGGCACCTACCTAAATGAGCAGTTCTTC.

This clonotype was detected many times. This chain links TRBV7-3 with TRBJ1-1, with D unclear. Trimming cost V 1 base and J 11 bases, with 17 bases left between them. From germline, CDR1 is SGHTA and CDR2 FQGTGA. The CDR3 is 14 residues long. CDR3 in DNA: TGTGCCAGCAGCTTAAGCTCTGAGGACGGCAGCGCTTTCTTT. Translating it yields CASSLSSEDGSAFF.

J is TRBJ1-2 and V is TRBV7-9; 10 nucleotides agree with TRBD1. The V gene's germline CDR1 is SEHNR and CDR2 FQNEAQ (reference sequence). There are 14 residues in the CDR3. V was clipped by 5 bases and J by 8 bases; unmatched bases: 8. CDR3 bases: TGTGCCAGCAGCCTGGAGGGACAGGGGCCAGGCTACACCTTC. It is translated as CASSLEGQGPGYTF.

Only a few counts were recorded for this clonotype. J is TRBJ1-4 and V is TRBV28; D gene unclear. Looked up from germline, CDR1 is MDHEN and CDR2 is SYDVKM. V lost 2 bases to trimming and J lost 3 bases, with 10 bases between them. This CDR3 region has 15 residues. The DNA for the CDR3 is TGTGCCAGCAGTTTAAGGGCGGCCGCTAATGAAAAACTGTTTTTT. Its protein is CASSLRAAANEKLFF.

This clonotype has just a few counts. J is TRBJ1-2 and V is TRBV7-2; D might be TRBD1 (5 bases). The CDR3 covers 15 residues. Trimming shortened V by 0 bases and J by 8 bases, and 16 bases separated the two germline ends. Germline CDR1 reads SGHTA; CDR2 reads FQGNSA. CDR3 sequence (DNA): TGTGCCAGCAGCTTAGCGATAGGGGCAGGTGGCGGCTACACCTTC. Protein sequence: CASSLAIGAGGGYTF.

This clonotype was counted many times. The chain uses TRBV25-1 and TRBJ2-2, with D tentatively TRBD1 or TRBD2 (5 bases each). V lost 1 base and J lost 1, with 10 bases in between. CDR3 length equals 16 residues. Germline assignment: CDR1 MGHDK and CDR2 SYGVNS. This CDR3 reads CASSESPGRNTGELFF. Written as DNA, the CDR3 is TGTGCCAGCAGTGAATCCCCAGGGAGGAACACCGGGGAGCTGTTTTTT.

A few counts support this clonotype. The chain uses TRBV4-2 and TRBJ1-5; 10 nucleotides match TRBD1. The CDR3 consists of 19 residues. The germline CDR1 and CDR2 sequences are LGHNA and YNFKEQ. The V segment lost 3 bases and the J segment 3 bases; nucleotides outside the gene matches: 14. The CDR3 sequence is CASSQVTRDRGGDNQPQHF. The CDR3 nucleotides read TGTGCCAGCAGCCAGGTGACTCGGGACAGGGGAGGTGACAATCAGCCCCAGCATTTT.

The J gene is TRBJ2-7, the V gene TRBV7-2; D not certain. The V gene lost 2 bases and the J gene lost 7 bases, with 6 bases spanning the gap. The CDR3 has 11 residues. The germline V gene has CDR1 SGHTA and CDR2 FQGNSA. The CDR3 region has the DNA TGTGCCAGCAGCTTAAAAAGGGAGCAGTACTTC. This translates into CASSLKREQYF.

This clonotype was picked up many times. The V call is TRBV14, the J call TRBJ1-2; D is undetermined. This CDR3 has 15 amino acids. Germline-derived CDR1 and CDR2 are SGHDN and FVKESK. V was clipped by 1 base and J by 4 bases, with 13 bases between them. The CDR3 DNA sequence: TGTGCCAGCAGCCAAGTGGTGGCGAGCCTCTATGGCTACACCTTC. Translating it yields CASSQVVASLYGYTF.

This clonotype was counted a few times. This chain joins TRBV5-6 and TRBJ2-1, with 9 bases that match TRBD2. The CDR3 sequence is 15 residues long. V trimming: 1 base; J trimming: 3 bases; junction bases outside the gene matches: 2. The germline gives CDR1 SGHDT, CDR2 YYEEEE. The CDR3: CASSLYSGSYNEQFF. DNA of the CDR3: TGTGCCAGCAGCTTGTATAGCGGGAGCTACAATGAGCAGTTCTTC.

This clonotype appeared many times. The chain has TRBV4-1 and TRBJ1-1; TRBD1 might be the D (6 bases). The CDR3 is 19 residues long. Trimming left V 2 bases short and J 4 bases short, with 26 bases between. Germline CDR1 and CDR2: MGHRA and YSYEKL. The CDR3 reads CASSQLTTRGTRSATEAFF. CDR3 coding DNA: TGCGCCAGCAGCCAATTAACCACCCGAGGGACACGCAGTGCCACTGAAGCTTTCTTT.

This clonotype has just a few counts. The chain joins TRBV2 to TRBJ1-1, with TRBD1 as a possible D gene (5 bases). The CDR3 covers 13 residues. With 6 bases removed from V and 1 base from J, the gap between germline ends came to 9 bases. The germline V gene encodes CDR1 SNHLY and CDR2 FYNNEI. The CDR3 protein is CASSDSTNTEAFF. The CDR3 DNA is TGTGCCAGCAGCGACAGTACGAACACTGAAGCTTTCTTT.

This clonotype was recorded at least ten times. This chain connects TRBV20-1 to TRBJ2-2; 9 bases align to TRBD2. Germline V gene lookup returns CDR1 DFQATT and CDR2 SNEGSKA (reference sequence). Trimming at V came to 0 bases and at J to 7 bases, leaving 9 bases not matched to a gene. The CDR3 totals 16 residues. CDR3 in amino acids: CSARDTLAGAYGELFF. The CDR3 DNA reads as TGCAGTGCTAGAGATACTTTAGCGGGAGCTTACGGGGAGCTGTTTTTT.

The rearrangement links TRBV25-1 to TRBJ2-1; 8 positions agree with TRBD2. The CDR3 has 16 residues. V shed 0 bases and J 7 bases; nucleotides not matched to a gene: 8. CDR1 MGHDK and CDR2 SYGVNS come from the germline V gene. The CDR3 nucleotides read TGTGCCAGCAGTGAATATCTAGGCGGGAGGAGGAATGAGCAGTTCTTC. Its translation is CASSEYLGGRRNEQFF.

This clonotype was detected ten times or more. The chain has TRBV28 and TRBJ2-3; D gene unclear. CDR1 MDHEN and CDR2 SYDVKM come from the germline V gene. CDR3 length: 14 amino acids. V lost 8 bases and J 0 bases, leaving 12 bases between the germline ends. CDR3 DNA: TGTGCCAGCCACGGAGTAGTAAGCACAGATACGCAGTATTTT. Protein: CASHGVVSTDTQYF. Variable domain in full (rest from reference TRBV28 and TRBJ2-3): DVKVTQSSRYLVKRTGEKVFLECVQDMDHENMFWYRQDPGLGLRLIYFSYDVKMKEKGDIPEGYSVSREKKERFSLILESASTNQTSMYLCASHGVVSTDTQYFGPGTRLTVL.

This clonotype turned up a few times. The chain uses TRBV19 and TRBJ2-3; D possibly matches TRBD1 or TRBD2 (6 bases each). This CDR3 spans 14 amino acids. Per the germline V gene, CDR1 is LNHDA and CDR2 is SQIVND (reference sequence). V lost 2 bases and J 5 bases, leaving 11 bases between the germline ends. CDR3 loop: CASSIIGGRDTQYF. In nucleotides, the CDR3 is TGTGCCAGTAGTATAATCGGGGGCCGAGATACGCAGTATTTT.

This clonotype was seen at least ten times. The rearrangement uses TRBV11-2 and TRBJ2-1; no firm D call. This CDR3 region has 13 residues. Germline CDR1 reads SGHAT; CDR2 reads FQNNGV. V dropped 2 bases and J dropped 6 bases, with 8 bases sitting between them. CDR3 coding DNA: TGTGCCAGCAGCTTACTTTTCGTCAATGAGCAGTTCTTC. Translated, it gives CASSLLFVNEQFF.

This clonotype was seen ten or more times. The V call is TRBV20-1, the J call TRBJ1-1; tentative D call: TRBD1 (6 bases). The CDR3 length is 14 residues. CDR1 and CDR2 (germline): DFQATT, SNEGSKA (reference sequence). Deletions cut 3 bases from V and 3 bases from J, with 14 bases between. CDR3 protein: CSARIGRGDTEAFF. The CDR3 nucleotides read TGCAGTGCTAGGATAGGCAGGGGCGACACTGAAGCTTTCTTT.

This clonotype has just a few counts. J is TRBJ2-1 and V is TRBV5-8; tentatively, D is TRBD2 (5 bases). CDR1 is SGHTS and CDR2 is YDEGEE in the germline V gene. Trimming cost V 4 bases and J 0 bases, with 14 bases left between them. This CDR3 is 16 amino acids long. The CDR3 protein is CASSLLKRSSYNEQFF. Written as DNA, the CDR3 is TGTGCCAGCAGCCTCCTTAAGCGGAGCTCCTACAATGAGCAGTTCTTC.

There are a few counts of this clonotype. The genes are TRBV25-1 and TRBJ1-1; D gene uncertain. The CDR3 is 15 residues long. The germline V and J ends were trimmed by 0 bases and 1 base, with 9 bases remaining between them. Germline lookup yields CDR1 MGHDK and CDR2 SYGVNS. This CDR3 reads CASSEYSDSNTEAFF. CDR3 nucleotide sequence: TGTGCCAGCAGTGAATACTCTGACTCGAACACTGAAGCTTTCTTT. Full variable domain (remainder filled in from reference TRBV25-1 and TRBJ1-1): EADIYQTPRYLVIGTGKKITLECSQTMGHDKMYWYQQDPGMELHLIHYSYGVNSTEKGDLSSESTVSRIRTEHFPLTLESARPSHTSQYLCASSEYSDSNTEAFFGQGTRLTVV.

This clonotype was seen many times. This chain connects TRBV12-3 or TRBV12-4 to TRBJ1-4; 8 bases line up with TRBD1. The CDR3 runs 15 residues. V lost 5 bases to trimming and J lost 6 bases; unmatched junction nucleotides: 8. CDR3: CASSPRTGKDEKLFF. As DNA, the CDR3 is TGTGCCAGCAGTCCCCGGACAGGGAAGGATGAAAAACTGTTTTTT.